Listed below are T cell receptor beta chains from one sample, sequenced in a study of naive and memory T cell subsets. TCRdb reprocessed the UMI-ligation and nested PCR reads via MiXCR and lists one record per CDR3 protein. The table lists roughly 97,000 distinct CDR3 sequences, about 14% of them singletons. Input material: naive CD8+ T cells from blood. The receptors stem from a human donor in good health. Each CDR3 is given with its conserved first and last residue. The D gene is left open where the match is weak. Expanded clones are given a class, and other clones once, few, many or no size at all.

d_gene: TRBD1
j_gene: TRBJ2-3
v_gene: TRBV12-3/TRBV12-4
abundance: few
CDR3nt: TGTGCCAGCAGTCAACCCGGGACAGGAGACCGCACAGATACGCAGTATTTT
CDR3aa: CASSQPGTGDRTDTQYF

d_gene: .
j_gene: TRBJ1-5
v_gene: TRBV20-1
abundance: few
CDR3nt: TGCAGTGCTAGAGATGGTTCCAGTAATCAGCCCCAGCATTTT
CDR3aa: CSARDGSSNQPQHF

d_gene: TRBD1
j_gene: TRBJ2-3
v_gene: TRBV4-2
abundance: many
CDR3nt: TGTGCCAGCAGCCAAGGGACAGGGTCAGATACGCAGTATTTT
CDR3aa: CASSQGTGSDTQYF

d_gene: .
j_gene: TRBJ1-1
v_gene: TRBV6-5
abundance: .
CDR3nt: TGTGCCAGCGGCGGCATGAACACTGAAGCTTTCTTT
CDR3aa: CASGGMNTEAFF

d_gene: .
j_gene: TRBJ2-7
v_gene: TRBV9
abundance: .
CDR3nt: TGTGCCAGCAGCGCGGGGAACCGGGACGAGCAGTACTTC
CDR3aa: CASSAGNRDEQYF

d_gene: TRBD2
j_gene: TRBJ2-5
v_gene: TRBV27
abundance: many
CDR3nt: TGTGCCAGCAGTTTGACTAGCGGGGGGGAGACCCAGTACTTC
CDR3aa: CASSLTSGGETQYF

d_gene: .
j_gene: TRBJ1-2
v_gene: TRBV20-1
abundance: .
CDR3nt: TGCAGTGCAGTACAGGGATTCTATGGCTACACCTTC
CDR3aa: CSAVQGFYGYTF

d_gene: .
j_gene: TRBJ1-2
v_gene: TRBV7-9
abundance: many
CDR3nt: TGTGCCAGCAGCTTAACGGGAGCGGCCTATGGCTACACCTTC
CDR3aa: CASSLTGAAYGYTF

d_gene: .
j_gene: TRBJ1-3
v_gene: TRBV11-2
abundance: .
CDR3nt: TGTGCCAGCAGCCTCTCCTCAGTCTCTGGAAACACCATATATTTT
CDR3aa: CASSLSSVSGNTIYF

d_gene: .
j_gene: TRBJ2-1
v_gene: TRBV20-1
abundance: .
CDR3nt: TGCAGTGCTAGAGGATTACAGGGAAGTTACAATGAGCAGTTCTTC
CDR3aa: CSARGLQGSYNEQFF

d_gene: .
j_gene: TRBJ2-7
v_gene: TRBV29-1
abundance: few
CDR3nt: TGCAGCGTTGTGGTGCCGTTAAGCTCCTACGAGCAGTACTTC
CDR3aa: CSVVVPLSSYEQYF

d_gene: .
j_gene: TRBJ2-1
v_gene: TRBV4-3
abundance: few
CDR3nt: TGCGCCAGCAGCCAAGATCGCCATACCTACAATGAGCAGTTCTTC
CDR3aa: CASSQDRHTYNEQFF

d_gene: .
j_gene: TRBJ2-3
v_gene: TRBV30
abundance: many
CDR3nt: TGTGCCTGGAGTCAAACAGATACGCAGTATTTT
CDR3aa: CAWSQTDTQYF

d_gene: TRBD1
j_gene: TRBJ2-5
v_gene: TRBV12-3/TRBV12-4
abundance: .
CDR3nt: TGTGCCAGCAGGCTCCAGGGGGCCAGGGAGACCCAGTACTTC
CDR3aa: CASRLQGARETQYF

d_gene: .
j_gene: TRBJ2-7
v_gene: TRBV3-1
abundance: .
CDR3nt: TGTGCCAGCAGCCAGTGGGGCGAGCAGTACTTC
CDR3aa: CASSQWGEQYF

d_gene: .
j_gene: TRBJ2-7
v_gene: TRBV5-6
abundance: .
CDR3nt: TGTGCCAGCAGCTTGGAGTCCTGGGGGGCTCCATCCCCACCGATCCTTAAGTTC
CDR3aa: CASSLESWGAPSPPILKF

d_gene: TRBD2
j_gene: TRBJ2-5
v_gene: TRBV11-1
abundance: many
CDR3nt: TGTGCCAGCAGCTTACGGTGGACTAGCGGAAAAGAGACCCAGTACTTC
CDR3aa: CASSLRWTSGKETQYF

d_gene: TRBD2
j_gene: TRBJ2-1
v_gene: TRBV7-2
abundance: many
CDR3nt: TGTGCCAGCAGCTCACTAGCGGGGGGACAGTTCTTC
CDR3aa: CASSSLAGGQFF

d_gene: .
j_gene: TRBJ2-7
v_gene: TRBV12-3/TRBV12-4
abundance: .
CDR3nt: TGTGCCAGCAGTCCACTGCCCGGGACAAGTTACGAGCAGTACTTC
CDR3aa: CASSPLPGTSYEQYF

d_gene: .
j_gene: TRBJ1-1
v_gene: TRBV9
abundance: few
CDR3nt: TGTGCCAGCAGCCCGGGGGAGGGGACTGAAGCTTTCTTT
CDR3aa: CASSPGEGTEAFF

d_gene: .
j_gene: TRBJ1-1
v_gene: TRBV4-3
abundance: many
CDR3nt: TGCGCCAGCAGCCAAGATGGTAGGTCAGTGGAAGGTTTCACTGAAGCTTTCTTT
CDR3aa: CASSQDGRSVEGFTEAFF

d_gene: .
j_gene: TRBJ1-4
v_gene: TRBV10-3
abundance: .
CDR3nt: TGTGCCATCAGTGATCCTCAGACTCCGAAGGAAAAACTGTTTTTT
CDR3aa: CAISDPQTPKEKLFF

d_gene: .
j_gene: TRBJ1-6
v_gene: TRBV7-2
abundance: .
CDR3nt: TGTGCCAGCAGCGCTACAGTAAATCATAATTCACCCCTCCACTTT
CDR3aa: CASSATVNHNSPLHF

d_gene: .
j_gene: TRBJ2-2
v_gene: TRBV20-1
abundance: .
CDR3nt: TGCAGTGCTAGAGGAAACACCGGGGAGCTGTTTTTT
CDR3aa: CSARGNTGELFF

d_gene: .
j_gene: TRBJ1-5
v_gene: TRBV13
abundance: many
CDR3nt: TGTGCCAGCAGCTTTTTACAGGGACAGCCCCAGCATTTT
CDR3aa: CASSFLQGQPQHF

d_gene: .
j_gene: TRBJ1-1
v_gene: TRBV7-9
abundance: .
CDR3nt: TGTGCCAGCAGCTTAGTGGTCAGGGGCTATACTGAAGCTTTCTTT
CDR3aa: CASSLVVRGYTEAFF

d_gene: TRBD1
j_gene: TRBJ2-7
v_gene: TRBV27
abundance: many
CDR3nt: TGTGCCAGCAGTTTAAGGGGGCGAGGTGAGCAGTACTTC
CDR3aa: CASSLRGRGEQYF

d_gene: .
j_gene: TRBJ2-1
v_gene: TRBV3-1
abundance: many
CDR3nt: TGTGCCAGCAGCCACGACCCGAGCTCCTACAATGAGCAGTTCTTC
CDR3aa: CASSHDPSSYNEQFF

d_gene: TRBD1
j_gene: TRBJ1-6
v_gene: TRBV2
abundance: .
CDR3nt: TGTGCCAGCAGACCGGGACAGGGGGCTATGAATTCACCCCTCCACTTT
CDR3aa: CASRPGQGAMNSPLHF

d_gene: TRBD1
j_gene: TRBJ2-4
v_gene: TRBV4-3
abundance: .
CDR3nt: TGCGCCAGCAGCGGATCCATAGGGACAGCAGCCGAGGCCAAAAACATTCAGTACTTC
CDR3aa: CASSGSIGTAAEAKNIQYF

d_gene: .
j_gene: TRBJ1-2
v_gene: TRBV11-2
abundance: once
CDR3nt: TGTGCCAGCAGCTTAGGAGCAGGGTTTTTAGACTATGGCTACACCTTC
CDR3aa: CASSLGAGFLDYGYTF

d_gene: .
j_gene: TRBJ1-1
v_gene: TRBV25-1
abundance: few
CDR3nt: TGTGCCAGCATAATGAACACTGAAGCTTTCTTT
CDR3aa: CASIMNTEAFF

d_gene: .
j_gene: TRBJ2-1
v_gene: TRBV15
abundance: many
CDR3nt: TGTGCCACCAGCGAGCAAAGCTCCTACAATGAGCAGTTCTTC
CDR3aa: CATSEQSSYNEQFF

d_gene: .
j_gene: TRBJ2-1
v_gene: TRBV5-5
abundance: .
CDR3nt: TGTGCCAGCAGCTCATCCGCAGGGCTCGAGCAGTTCTTC
CDR3aa: CASSSSAGLEQFF

d_gene: .
j_gene: TRBJ2-7
v_gene: TRBV7-2
abundance: .
CDR3nt: TGTGCCAGCAGCTTAGGTTTTGTTGGCGCGGAGTCTTACGAGCAGTACTTC
CDR3aa: CASSLGFVGAESYEQYF

d_gene: TRBD1
j_gene: TRBJ2-2
v_gene: TRBV12-3/TRBV12-4
abundance: few
CDR3nt: TGTGCCAGCAGCCCAACGGACAGGCTGGCCGGGGAGCTGTTTTTT
CDR3aa: CASSPTDRLAGELFF

d_gene: .
j_gene: TRBJ2-1
v_gene: TRBV6-5
abundance: few
CDR3nt: TGTGCCAGCAGTTCCGCAATTAGCGAGGCGGGGGCATGGGTCCATGAGCAGTTCTTC
CDR3aa: CASSSAISEAGAWVHEQFF

d_gene: TRBD2
j_gene: TRBJ2-3
v_gene: TRBV7-9
abundance: .
CDR3nt: TGTGCCAGCAGCTCTTCTAGCGGGGGGGCCTCAGATACGCAGTATTTT
CDR3aa: CASSSSSGGASDTQYF

d_gene: .
j_gene: TRBJ1-2
v_gene: TRBV27
abundance: few
CDR3nt: TGTGCCAGCAGAAACGGGTATGGCTACACCTTC
CDR3aa: CASRNGYGYTF

d_gene: TRBD1
j_gene: TRBJ1-1
v_gene: TRBV6-1
abundance: .
CDR3nt: TGTGCCAGCAGTGAGGACAGGGGAGGGAACACTGAAGCTTTCTTT
CDR3aa: CASSEDRGGNTEAFF

d_gene: TRBD2
j_gene: TRBJ2-3
v_gene: TRBV2
abundance: .
CDR3nt: TGTGCCAGCAGTGAAGCGGCTAAGCGGGAGGGCCCACGGGATAGCACAGATACGCAGTATTTT
CDR3aa: CASSEAAKREGPRDSTDTQYF

d_gene: .
j_gene: TRBJ2-2
v_gene: TRBV10-3
abundance: few
CDR3nt: TGTGCCATCAGCCCGACCTACCCCGGGGAGCTGTTTTTT
CDR3aa: CAISPTYPGELFF

d_gene: .
j_gene: TRBJ2-3
v_gene: TRBV11-2
abundance: .
CDR3nt: TGTGCCAGCAGCTTAGGGGAGCTACTCCCGCCTAATACGCAGTATTTT
CDR3aa: CASSLGELLPPNTQYF

d_gene: TRBD1
j_gene: TRBJ2-5
v_gene: TRBV4-3
abundance: few
CDR3nt: TGCGCCAGCAGCCAAGATCGGACAGGGGGCAGTTGGGAGACCCAGTACTTC
CDR3aa: CASSQDRTGGSWETQYF

d_gene: .
j_gene: TRBJ1-5
v_gene: TRBV20-1
abundance: .
CDR3nt: TGCAGTGCTGTCGGACGGTTTAGCAATCAGCCCCAGCATTTT
CDR3aa: CSAVGRFSNQPQHF

d_gene: TRBD2
j_gene: TRBJ2-7
v_gene: TRBV29-1
abundance: .
CDR3nt: TGCAGCGTTGAAGATCTGGGGGGGAGCTCCTACGAGCAGTACTTC
CDR3aa: CSVEDLGGSSYEQYF

d_gene: .
j_gene: TRBJ2-2
v_gene: TRBV29-1
abundance: .
CDR3nt: TGCAGCGTTGCTTGGGAAATGACAGGGCGGGCGGGAGCGAACACCGGGGAGCTGTTTTTT
CDR3aa: CSVAWEMTGRAGANTGELFF

d_gene: .
j_gene: TRBJ2-3
v_gene: TRBV9
abundance: .
CDR3nt: TGTGCCAGCAGCGTAGTGCCCAGCTTCCCAGATACGCAGTATTTT
CDR3aa: CASSVVPSFPDTQYF

d_gene: .
j_gene: TRBJ2-3
v_gene: TRBV7-3
abundance: .
CDR3nt: TGTGCCAGCAGCTTAATCGTAGCGAGTCTCGGCACAGATACGCAGTATTTT
CDR3aa: CASSLIVASLGTDTQYF

d_gene: .
j_gene: TRBJ2-7
v_gene: TRBV2
abundance: few
CDR3nt: TGTGCCAGTGGACTCCCGACAGATTACGAGCAGTACTTC
CDR3aa: CASGLPTDYEQYF

d_gene: .
j_gene: TRBJ2-3
v_gene: TRBV18
abundance: many
CDR3nt: TGTGCCAGCTCAACTCAGGGTTCTCGAGATACGCAGTATTTT
CDR3aa: CASSTQGSRDTQYF

d_gene: .
j_gene: TRBJ2-5
v_gene: TRBV11-2
abundance: .
CDR3nt: TGTGCCAGCAGCCTCGGATGGGGGCAAGAGACCCAGTACTTC
CDR3aa: CASSLGWGQETQYF

d_gene: TRBD1
j_gene: TRBJ2-7
v_gene: TRBV27
abundance: .
CDR3nt: TGTGCCAGCAGTCGCGACAGGGGAGGCTCCTACGAGCAGTACTTC
CDR3aa: CASSRDRGGSYEQYF

d_gene: .
j_gene: TRBJ2-7
v_gene: TRBV4-2
abundance: few
CDR3nt: TGTGCCAGCAGCCAAGACATAGCTTCCTACGAGCAGTACTTC
CDR3aa: CASSQDIASYEQYF

d_gene: .
j_gene: TRBJ2-7
v_gene: TRBV7-2
abundance: .
CDR3nt: TGTGCCAGCAGCGATGACATTGGGCACTACGAGCAGTACTTC
CDR3aa: CASSDDIGHYEQYF

d_gene: .
j_gene: TRBJ1-6
v_gene: TRBV27
abundance: .
CDR3nt: TGTGCCAGCAGTTTTGGCCAGGATAATTCACCCCTCCACTTT
CDR3aa: CASSFGQDNSPLHF

d_gene: TRBD1
j_gene: TRBJ1-5
v_gene: TRBV19
abundance: .
CDR3nt: TGTGCCAGTAGTATGTGGACAGGCGGAGGGGTTAGCAATCAGCCCCAGCATTTT
CDR3aa: CASSMWTGGGVSNQPQHF

d_gene: .
j_gene: TRBJ1-5
v_gene: TRBV19
abundance: many
CDR3nt: TGTGCCAGTAGTATAGGGACGTCCCAGCATTTT
CDR3aa: CASSIGTSQHF

d_gene: .
j_gene: TRBJ1-3
v_gene: TRBV4-2
abundance: few
CDR3nt: TGTGCCAGCAGCCAATGGGGTAACACCATATATTTT
CDR3aa: CASSQWGNTIYF

d_gene: TRBD2
j_gene: TRBJ2-5
v_gene: TRBV11-3
abundance: many
CDR3nt: TGTGCCAGCAGCTTAGATCGGCGAGCGGGGAACCAAGAGACCCAGTACTTC
CDR3aa: CASSLDRRAGNQETQYF